Shown below are 8 T cell receptor beta chains from a single sample sequenced in a study of response to subunit inactivated influenza vaccine (dated by TCRdb to the late 2010s). Libraries were built with RT-PCR. TCRdb shows the sequencer as Illumina HiSeq 2500. The public reads were quality trimmed at Q25 with fastp and then assembled into clones with MiXCR by TCRdb, keeping productive beta chains. Merged by CDR3 protein, the rows form single entries marked with the most common genes and DNA. The sample has about 500,000 distinct CDR3 sequences on record, about 15% of them singletons. The ten largest make up approximately 3% of the sample. Source: CD4+ T cells sorted from PBMCs, taken less than 30 months after vaccination. These receptors all stem from a man between 50 and 69 years old who received an inactivated influenza vaccine. Donor details come from another sample of the same person, matched by shared clones.

This clonotype has a handful of counts. The V call is TRBV28, the J call TRBJ2-3, with 12 nucleotides matching TRBD2. J lost 3 bases, V lost 5 bases, and 3 bases had no gene match. CDR3 size: 15 residues. The germline gives CDR1 MDHEN, CDR2 SYDVKM. CDR3 coding DNA: TGTGCCAGCAGTACAACTAGCGGGGGGACAGATACGCAGTATTTT. This codes for CASSTTSGGTDTQYF.

The table lists this clonotype with a few counts. The rearrangement uses TRBV5-1 and TRBJ1-2; possibly TRBD1 for D (5 bases). This CDR3 contains 15 residues. From germline, CDR1 is SGHRS and CDR2 YFSETQ. Trimming pared 1 base from V and 6 bases from J, leaving 16 bases between. As DNA, the CDR3 is TGCGCCAGCAGCTTGCATCCACAGGCCTTAAATGGCTACACCTTC. Translated, it gives CASSLHPQALNGYTF.

The chain uses TRBV20-1 and TRBJ2-3; 9 bases are a match to TRBD2. The CDR3 totals 14 residues. Germline values: CDR1 DFQATT, CDR2 SNEGSKA (reference sequence). The V gene end was trimmed by 6 bases and the J gene end by 6 bases; junction bases not matched to a gene: 10. DNA for the CDR3: TGCAGTGCCCGTAAGCGGGAGGCGGGTGATACGCAGTATTTT. It specifies CSARKREAGDTQYF.

V is TRBV5-1 and J is TRBJ2-1; TRBD2 is a possible D gene (6 bases). CDR1 SGHRS and CDR2 YFSETQ come from the germline V gene. The CDR3 consists of 15 residues. Between the trimmed V and J ends, which lost 7 bases and 4 bases, there was a span of 18 bases. The CDR3 DNA is TGCGCCAGCTGCGGGACTCCAGGCGATTACAATGAGCAGTTCTTC. Protein: CASCGTPGDYNEQFF.

The chain employs TRBV5-6 and TRBJ2-5; possibly TRBD2 for D (5 bases). The germline gives CDR1 SGHDT, CDR2 YYEEEE. V dropped 4 bases and J dropped 0 bases, with 13 bases sitting between them. CDR3 size: 15 residues. The CDR3: CASSLIRRYQETQYF. CDR3 in DNA: TGTGCCAGCAGCCTAATTCGGAGGTACCAAGAGACCCAGTACTTC.

This clonotype turned up a few times. The DNA of the CDR3 is TGTGCTAGTGGTTTGCCTGGACAGGCAACTAATGAAAAACTGTTTTTT. As protein: CASGLPGQATNEKLFF. The chain is built from TRBV12-5 and TRBJ1-4; 7 bases map to TRBD1. CDR3 length: 16 residues. Germline trimming cut 2 bases from V and 0 bases from J; bases unmatched to any gene: 3. In germline, CDR1 is LGHNT, CDR2 FRNRAP.

The table lists this clonotype with a few counts. This sequence joins TRBV3-1 and TRBJ1-1, with D perhaps TRBD1 (6 bases). The CDR3 loop spans 14 amino acids. CDR1 is LGHDT and CDR2 is YNNKEL in the germline V gene (reference sequence). The V end lost 6 bases, the J end lost 3 bases, and 14 bases lay between the germline ends. CDR3 DNA sequence: TGTGCCAGCAGAACGGGGGGACAATACACTGAAGCTTTCTTT. Translation gives CASRTGGQYTEAFF.

A few counts support this clonotype. The chain recombines TRBV9 with TRBJ2-2, with 7 bases matching TRBD2. Germline CDR1 reads SGDLS; CDR2 reads YYNGEE. J was trimmed by 6 bases and V by 3 bases; bases with no gene match: 5. The CDR3 contains 14 residues. CDR3 in amino acids: CASSAFTSAGELFF. DNA of the CDR3: TGTGCCAGCAGCGCTTTCACTAGCGCCGGGGAGCTGTTTTTT.